This T cell receptor beta chain was sequenced in a study of blood T cell repertoires in COVID-19. As processed by the authors: Scientists estimated how many nucleated cells there were by amplifying reference gene primers. Repertoires were generated with immunoSEQ multiplex PCR, while TCRdb's copy carries only in-frame clones and drops some. V and J calls and clone size are as listed in that table; D and trimming were resolved from the DNA. Altogether approximately 54,000 clones are present, roughly four fifths being singletons, with the ten largest covering 4% to 5.5%. Germline V gene lookup returns CDR1 SGHTA and CDR2 FQGNSA. V lost 1 base and J lost 0, with 6 bases in between. The CDR3 has 14 residues.

The sample consisted of peripheral blood. The receptor comes from a woman aged 55-69 years with acute or convalescent COVID-19. The chain has TRBV7-2 and TRBJ1-2, with D tentatively TRBD1 (5 bases). The CDR3 protein is CASSLEGANYGYTF. Here the CDR3 DNA reads TGTGCCAGCAGCTTAGAAGGGGCTAACTATGGCTACACCTTC.